This TCR delta chain stems from a study of Vδ1+ human thymocytes. Extracted RNA was reverse transcribed into cDNA. CDR3 amplicons came from multiplex PCR with pooled V-gene forward and constant-region reverse primers. TCRdb reanalyzed the multiplex PCR reads using CATT. The sample holds 80,000 or so delta-chain clones; around 35% are singletons and the top ten take approximately 0.25%. This clone was observed a handful of times. The antigen is unknown. The sorted cells were CD3+ Vdelta1+ Vdelta2- thymocytes from alphabeta-depleted thymus. Vdelta1+ thymocyte sorts reached between roughly 98% and 99.6% purity. V lost 3 bases, J lost 0 bases, and 9 bases stayed unmatched. The CDR3 has 17 residues. Germline values: CDR1 TSWWSYY, CDR2 QGS. Regarding the study as a whole: Many TRG clonotypes were shared between donors; TRD repertoires were essentially private. Highly polyclonal TRG and TRD repertoires with Gaussian CDR3 length distributions appeared in thymus. Unlike peripheral blood Vdelta1+ controls, thymic delta-chain sequences included about 20% Vdelta2 and few Vdelta3.

The chain uses TRDV1 and TRDJ1; 8 nucleotides line up with TRDD3. The sample taken for sequencing was Vdelta1+ gamma-delta thymocytes from the thymus. Documented subset: FACS-sorted CD3+ TCRalphabeta- TCRVdelta1+ TCRVdelta2- thymocytes. The sequence was obtained from a boy younger than two who had congenital heart surgery. CDR3 sequence: CALGDAVLGGYTDKLIF. CDR3 in DNA: TGTGCTCTTGGGGACGCGGTACTGGGGGGTTACACCGATAAACTCATCTTT.